Sequencing of this TCR beta chain was carried out in a study of control samples from healthy donors and cancer patients. Trimming took off 5 bases at V and 7 bases at J, with 12 bases between the two ends. The germline gives CDR1 SGHTA, CDR2 FQGTGA. The CDR3 is 13 residues long. The protocol was immunoSEQ multiplex PCR, while the TCRdb copy is restricted to in-frame clones and leaves out a portion. The sample carries about 70,000 clones, under 90% recorded once. This clone was picked up one time. This chain joins TRBV7-3 and TRBJ2-1; the D gene is possibly TRBD2 (6 bases). What was sequenced was blood. The TCR sequence derives from a man aged 50-60 years in good health. CDR3 sequence reads: CASSNYGGNEQFF. The CDR3 DNA is TGTGCCAGCAGCAATTATGGAGGGAATGAGCAGTTCTTC.